A single sample is the source of the 17 T cell receptor beta chains below, sequenced in a study of blood T cell repertoires in COVID-19. Clones were sequenced by immunoSEQ multiplex PCR, and TCRdb holds only the in-frame ones, with some missing. The repertoire has around 170,000 clones, nearly 80% of them found once; the top ten carry about 15%. The specimen sequenced was PBMCs or T cells enriched from blood (not recorded which). The receptors were gathered from a man in his fifties or sixties who had been exposed to COVID-19.

The V and J genes are TRBV2 and TRBJ1-2; 8 bases map to TRBD1. Germline values: CDR1 SNHLY, CDR2 FYNNEI. This CDR3 has 14 amino acids. V was clipped by 6 bases and J by 3 bases; unmatched bases: 6. The CDR3 region has the DNA TGTGCCAGCAGCGTGGACAGGGTGGACTATGGCTACACCTTC. It encodes CASSVDRVDYGYTF.

V and J are TRBV7-9 and TRBJ2-2, with D perhaps TRBD2 (6 bases). Deletions cut 4 bases from V and 6 bases from J, with 18 bases between. The CDR3 totals 16 residues. The germline CDR1 and CDR2 sequences are SEHNR and FQNEAQ (reference sequence). Here the CDR3 DNA reads TGTGCCAGCAGCTCCGTAGCGGCTTCTTTCCCCGGGGAGCTGTTTTTT. This translates into CASSSVAASFPGELFF.

This chain links TRBV19 with TRBJ1-4; 8 positions agree with TRBD1. The trim removed 5 bases at V and 5 bases at J, leaving 7 bases unmatched. The CDR3 totals 15 residues. Germline CDR1 is LNHDA and CDR2 is SQIVND (reference sequence). CDR3 sequence (DNA): TGTGCCAGTAGTCCTTGGACAGGGAAGAATGAAAAACTGTTTTTT. This gives the protein CASSPWTGKNEKLFF.

The V gene is TRBV7-8, the J gene TRBJ1-1, with 7 bases matching TRBD1. The CDR3 runs 14 residues. J lost 5 bases, V lost 5 bases, and 8 bases had no gene match. The germline V gene encodes CDR1 SGHVS and CDR2 FQNEAQ. CDR3 coding DNA: TGTGCCAGCAGCATTAGGGACAGCGGGACTGAAGCTTTCTTT. Protein product: CASSIRDSGTEAFF.

The J gene is TRBJ1-5, the V gene TRBV27, with 12 bases fitting TRBD1. Germline CDR1 MNHEY, CDR2 SMNVEV (reference sequence). Trimming removed 5 bases from V and 7 bases from J; junction bases left unmatched: 15. The CDR3 extends over 18 amino acids. The CDR3 spells CASSRQRGGTGGGQPQHF. The CDR3 DNA reads TGTGCCAGCAGTCGCCAGAGAGGGGGGACAGGGGGCGGACAGCCCCAGCATTTT.

The V gene is TRBV27, the J gene TRBJ2-7, with 10 bases lining up with TRBD2. Looked up from germline, CDR1 is MNHEY and CDR2 is SMNVEV (reference sequence). The CDR3 covers 15 residues. V lost 8 bases, J lost 0 bases, and 7 bases stayed unmatched. The CDR3 nucleotides are TGTGCCAGCCGACAACTAGCGGGATTCTCCTACGAGCAGTACTTC. Translating gives CASRQLAGFSYEQYF.

The rearrangement uses TRBV19 and TRBJ2-7; 7 bases fit TRBD1. The CDR3 covers 13 residues. Trimming at V came to 7 bases and at J to 2 bases, leaving 5 bases not matched to a gene. Germline CDR1 and CDR2: LNHDA and SQIVND (reference sequence). This CDR3 is CASIKGQPYEQYF. In DNA, the CDR3 is TGTGCCAGTATAAAGGGACAGCCCTACGAGCAGTACTTC.

The V call is TRBV3-1 (or the pseudogene TRBV3-2), the J call TRBJ2-7; the match to TRBD2 covers 7 bases. Germline values: CDR1 LGHDT, CDR2 YNNKEL (reference sequence). The CDR3 consists of 14 residues. The trim removed 4 bases at V and 2 bases at J, leaving 5 bases unmatched. DNA of the CDR3: TGTGCCAGCAGCCCCGGGACTACCGCCTACGAGCAGTACTTC. It codes for CASSPGTTAYEQYF.

The CDR3 sequence: CATSDHSSGSIPGELFF. CDR3 sequence (DNA): TGTGCCACCAGTGATCACTCTAGCGGGAGTATTCCGGGGGAGCTGTTTTTT. This chain uses TRBV24-1 with TRBJ2-2, with TRBD2 identical over 10 bases. This CDR3 spans 17 amino acids. Trimming took 3 bases from V and 8 from J; bases not matched to a gene: 11. Germline-derived CDR1 and CDR2 are KGHDR and SFDVKD.

The chain recombines TRBV11-3 with TRBJ2-7, with 8 bases lining up with TRBD2. Germline values: CDR1 SGHNT, CDR2 YENEEA. The V segment lost 0 bases and the J segment 4 bases; nucleotides outside the gene matches: 11. CDR3 length: 17 amino acids. CDR3 loop: CASSLDRHTGGLYEQYF. CDR3 DNA sequence: TGTGCCAGCAGCTTAGATCGGCACACGGGAGGGCTATACGAGCAGTACTTC.

The chain carries TRBV5-6 and TRBJ2-7, with unresolved D. Germline CDR1 reads SGHDT; CDR2 reads YYEEEE. The CDR3 is 15 amino acids. V was cut by 4 bases and J by 1 base, with 15 bases left in between. In DNA, the CDR3 is TGTGCCAGCAGCCGCGGTGCGGATCCTTCCTACGAGCAGTACTTC. Its translation: CASSRGADPSYEQYF.

This clone was observed once. The chain recombines TRBV21-1 with TRBJ2-5; the table's D call, TRBD2, has no DNA check behind it. TRBV21-1 is an annotated pseudogene. CDR3 length: 16 amino acids. The CDR3 loop is CASSKAGASGGETQYF. CDR3 nucleotides: TGTGCCAGCAGCAAAGCCGGGGCTAGCGGAGGGGAGACCCAGTACTTC.

The chain employs TRBV19 and TRBJ2-7; the D gene is possibly TRBD1 (6 bases). V lost 3 bases and J lost 5, with 32 bases in between. CDR1 and CDR2 from the germline V gene are LNHDA and SQIVND (reference sequence). This CDR3 has 20 residues. The CDR3 here is CASSILVSKFGDILNHEQYF. For the CDR3, the DNA is TGTGCCAGTAGTATTTTGGTTTCAAAGTTCGGGGACATCCTAAATCACGAGCAGTACTTC.

This chain joins TRBV29-1 and TRBJ1-5; tentatively, D is TRBD1 (5 bases). V lost 8 bases and J lost 1, with 9 bases in between. CDR3 length equals 12 residues. Germline-derived CDR1 and CDR2 are SQVTM and ANQGSEA. The CDR3 here is CSPRASNQPQHF. The CDR3, as DNA: TGCAGCCCCAGGGCAAGCAATCAGCCCCAGCATTTT.

The chain has TRBV3-1 (or the pseudogene TRBV3-2) and TRBJ1-5; 7 bases fit TRBD1. The CDR3 is 15 residues long. With 1 base clipped from V and 3 bases from J, the junction kept 3 bases outside the gene matches. Per the germline V gene, CDR1 is LGHDT and CDR2 is YNNKEL (reference sequence). CDR3 loop: CASSQAGTDNQPQHF. CDR3 nucleotide sequence: TGTGCCAGCAGCCAAGCGGGGACAGACAATCAGCCCCAGCATTTT.

A remark on this clone: This specimen includes other DNA sequences encoding the same CDR3. The chain links TRBV5-1 to TRBJ2-5, with a weak D call TRBD2 (5 bases). The CDR3 spans 14 residues. Trimming stripped 0 bases from V and 3 bases from J, with 9 bases between. The germline V gene has CDR1 SGHRS and CDR2 YFSETQ. CDR3 bases: TGCGCCAGCAGCTTGGCCCGGGAAAAAGAGACCCAGTACTTC. It encodes CASSLAREKETQYF.

The chain joins TRBV2 to TRBJ1-5; no clear D. CDR1 is SNHLY, CDR2 FYNNEI, per germline. The V and J ends lost 3 bases and 4 bases respectively, with 7 bases between them. This CDR3 spans 13 amino acids. CDR3 nucleotide sequence: TGTGCCAGCAGTGACGCGAGAAATCAGCCCCAGCATTTT. Encoded protein: CASSDARNQPQHF.